The 28 T cell receptor beta chains reported below all come from one sample, sequenced in a study of blood T cell repertoires in COVID-19. Profiled with immunoSEQ multiplex PCR; TCRdb holds only in-frame clones, not every one. The sample has some 260,000 clones, 88% seen once; the top ten hold around 0.8%. The sequenced sample was peripheral blood. These receptors were collected from a woman aged 25 to 39 with acute or convalescent COVID-19.

The V and J genes are TRBV7-6 and TRBJ2-6; D perhaps matches TRBD2 (6 bases). Germline CDR1 SGHVS, CDR2 FNYEAQ. The CDR3 contains 19 residues. Trimming cost V 0 bases and J 0 bases, with 15 bases left between them. The chain's CDR3 is CASSLAPEGTLSGANVLTF. For the CDR3, the DNA is TGTGCCAGCAGCTTAGCCCCGGAAGGGACTCTCTCTGGGGCCAACGTCCTGACTTTC.

The chain couples TRBV4-3 to TRBJ2-2; D is possibly TRBD1 (6 bases). From germline, CDR1 is LGHNA and CDR2 YSLEER. The CDR3 covers 15 residues. V lost 1 base to trimming and J lost 3 bases, with 9 bases between them. The CDR3 DNA sequence: TGCGCCAGCAGCCAAGTGGGGGCGCACACCGGGGAGCTGTTTTTT. Translated, it gives CASSQVGAHTGELFF.

This clone was counted a single time. The chain is built from TRBV28 and TRBJ2-3; a weak D match, TRBD2 (5 bases). The CDR3 contains 14 residues. The germline CDR1 and CDR2 sequences are MDHEN and SYDVKM. The V end was cut by 7 bases, the J end by 4 bases, with 15 bases between. CDR3 residues: CASTLPLAADTQYF. The CDR3 DNA follows: TGTGCCAGCACCCTACCCCTAGCAGCAGATACGCAGTATTTT.

The chain joins TRBV19 to TRBJ2-2; tentative D call: TRBD1 (6 bases). V was cut by 3 bases and J by 6 bases, with 14 bases left in between. Germline CDR1 reads LNHDA; CDR2 reads SQIVND (reference sequence). This CDR3 spans 15 amino acids. CDR3 residues: CASSIARQDAGELFF. CDR3 sequence (DNA): TGTGCCAGTAGTATTGCCCGACAGGATGCCGGGGAGCTGTTTTTT.

The CDR3 DNA follows: TGTGCCACCAGCAGAGATCCCAGGCCCGGGGAGCTGTTTTTT. The encoded protein is CATSRDPRPGELFF. The rearrangement links TRBV15 to TRBJ2-2; D not resolved. Per the germline V gene, CDR1 is LNHNV and CDR2 is YYDKDF (reference sequence). The CDR3 has 14 residues. The germline V and J ends were trimmed by 0 bases and 6 bases, with 8 bases remaining between them.

The rearrangement uses TRBV10-3 and TRBJ1-5; 8 positions match TRBD1. Germline loops: CDR1 ENHRY, CDR2 SYGVKD. J gave up 4 bases and V 6 bases, and 2 bases lay outside the gene matches. The CDR3 is 13 amino acids. In DNA form, the CDR3 reads TGTGCCATCAGCGGACAGGGTAATCAGCCCCAGCATTTT. It is translated as CAISGQGNQPQHF.

The chain recombines TRBV9 with TRBJ2-2; no firm D call. The germline V gene encodes CDR1 SGDLS and CDR2 YYNGEE. This CDR3 has 13 residues. Between the trimmed V and J ends, which lost 1 base and 4 bases, there was a span of 5 bases. CDR3 protein: CASSVLRTGELFF. CDR3 nucleotide sequence: TGTGCCAGCAGCGTACTGCGCACCGGGGAGCTGTTTTTT.

The chain combines TRBV10-1 with TRBJ2-5, with 10 bases that match TRBD2. J lost 7 bases, V lost 0 bases, and 5 bases had no gene match. CDR1 WNHNN and CDR2 SYGVQD come from the germline V gene (reference sequence). This CDR3 has 15 amino acids. CDR3 DNA: TGCGCCAGCAGTGAGTCTGCAGCGGGAGGGGGGACCCAGTACTTC. Translated, it gives CASSESAAGGGTQYF.

This rearrangement joins TRBV9 to TRBJ2-7; 7 bases are shared with TRBD2. Looked up from germline, CDR1 is SGDLS and CDR2 is YYNGEE. This CDR3 has 11 residues. V lost 7 bases, J lost 2 bases, and 0 bases stayed unmatched. CDR3 bases: TGTGCCAGCGGGAGGGCCTACGAGCAGTACTTC. As protein: CASGRAYEQYF.

The V call is TRBV7-6, the J call TRBJ2-2; 7 positions match TRBD2. The CDR3 is made up of 17 amino acids. Germline trimming cut 3 bases from V and 1 base from J; bases unmatched to any gene: 8. In germline, CDR1 is SGHVS, CDR2 FNYEAQ. CDR3 bases: TGTGCCAGCAGCTTCGGCGGGAGAATAGGGAACACCGGGGAGCTGTTTTTT. It specifies CASSFGGRIGNTGELFF.

Worth noting for this clone: Other DNA sequences in this specimen translate into the identical CDR3. This rearrangement joins TRBV27 to TRBJ2-7; 9 bases match TRBD2. Germline V gene lookup returns CDR1 MNHEY and CDR2 SMNVEV (reference sequence). The V and J ends lost 9 bases and 2 bases, in that order; junction bases with no gene match: 5. The CDR3 is 13 residues long. The DNA of the CDR3 is TGTGCCAGTAAATTAGCGGGAGCCTACGAGCAGTACTTC. Translating it yields CASKLAGAYEQYF.

The J gene is TRBJ2-1, the V gene TRBV9, with TRBD2 matching 7 bases. The CDR3 runs to 17 residues. The V gene end was trimmed by 2 bases and the J gene end by 0 bases; junction bases not matched to a gene: 8. Germline values: CDR1 SGDLS, CDR2 YYNGEE. The chain's CDR3 is CASSVQTSPSSYNEQFF. The CDR3 nucleotides read TGTGCCAGCAGCGTTCAGACTAGCCCAAGCTCCTACAATGAGCAGTTCTTC.

The chain uses TRBV19 and TRBJ1-5; 8 bases fit TRBD1. The trim removed 2 bases at V and 2 bases at J, leaving 5 bases unmatched. Germline V CDR1 and CDR2: LNHDA, SQIVND (reference sequence). This CDR3 has 16 residues. CDR3 in DNA: TGTGCCAGTAGTATAAGCCCGGGACAGGGCAATCAGCCCCAGCATTTT. It yields the protein CASSISPGQGNQPQHF.

The rearrangement uses TRBV5-1 and TRBJ2-6, with 10 bases that match TRBD1. The V and J ends lost 5 bases and 0 bases, in that order; junction bases with no gene match: 14. The CDR3 has 20 residues. Looked up from germline, CDR1 is SGHRS and CDR2 is YFSETQ. The DNA for the CDR3 is TGCGCCAGCAGACCCCATAGGCCCGGGACAGGGGACTCTGGGGCCAACGTCCTGACTTTC. Its protein is CASRPHRPGTGDSGANVLTF.

The chain uses TRBV4-2 and TRBJ2-7, with 10 bases lining up with TRBD1. J was trimmed by 2 bases and V by 0 bases; bases with no gene match: 4. The germline CDR1 and CDR2 sequences are LGHNA and YNFKEQ. This CDR3 spans 16 amino acids. The CDR3 DNA sequence: TGTGCCAGCAGCCAAGAATCCGGGACAGGGGCCTACGAGCAGTACTTC. Protein sequence: CASSQESGTGAYEQYF.

The J gene is TRBJ2-7, the V gene TRBV19; 13 positions match TRBD2. V lost 6 bases, J lost 0 bases, and 11 bases stayed unmatched. The germline V gene encodes CDR1 LNHDA and CDR2 SQIVND (reference sequence). CDR3 length: 18 residues. The CDR3 sequence is CASSVVFGLAGVSYEQYF. The CDR3 DNA sequence: TGTGCCAGTAGCGTAGTTTTTGGACTAGCGGGAGTCTCCTACGAGCAGTACTTC.

The chain has TRBV11-3 and TRBJ2-3; TRBD1 is a possible D gene (6 bases). Germline assignment: CDR1 SGHNT and CDR2 YENEEA. The CDR3 loop spans 14 amino acids. V lost 2 bases to trimming and J lost 1 base, with 7 bases between them. CDR3 coding DNA: TGTGCCAGCAGCTTATACAGGGGCACAGATACGCAGTATTTT. The encoded protein is CASSLYRGTDTQYF.

The rearrangement joins TRBV18 to TRBJ2-3, with 11 bases fitting TRBD2. With 3 bases clipped from V and 6 bases from J, the junction kept 8 bases outside the gene matches. Germline V gene sequence: CDR1 KGHSH, CDR2 LQKENI. The CDR3 spans 16 residues. The CDR3 DNA is TGTGCCAGCTCACCCTGGCTAGCGGGAGGATCGGATACGCAGTATTTT. Amino acids: CASSPWLAGGSDTQYF.

The chain couples TRBV29-1 to TRBJ2-7; D remains unclear. The CDR3 totals 15 residues. Trimming shortened V by 0 bases and J by 0 bases, and 12 bases separated the two germline ends. Per germline, CDR1 SQVTM and CDR2 ANQGSEA. The CDR3 region is CSVEDDKRSSYEQYF. The DNA for the CDR3 is TGCAGCGTTGAAGATGATAAAAGGAGCTCCTACGAGCAGTACTTC.

The chain joins TRBV3-1 (or the pseudogene TRBV3-2) to TRBJ1-5, with 9 bases lining up with TRBD1. V gave up 1 base and J gave up 9 bases; unmatched junction bases: 10. The CDR3 loop spans 16 amino acids. Germline CDR1 reads LGHDT; CDR2 reads YNNKEL (reference sequence). For the CDR3, the DNA is TGTGCCAGCAGCCAAGGACGGGACAGGGCTGCCGTGCCCCAGCATTTT. Translation: CASSQGRDRAAVPQHF.

This chain links TRBV5-1 with TRBJ2-3, with TRBD1 as a possible D gene (7 bases). Germline assignment: CDR1 SGHRS and CDR2 YFSETQ. CDR3 length: 13 amino acids. V lost 4 bases and J lost 8, with 14 bases in between. This chain's CDR3 is CASSAGTVGTQYF. The CDR3 DNA follows: TGCGCCAGCAGCGCGGGGACAGTGGGTACGCAGTATTTT.

The chain joins TRBV2 to TRBJ1-1; D not certain. V gave up 4 bases and J gave up 6 bases, with 18 bases separating them. The CDR3 totals 15 residues. Germline lookup yields CDR1 SNHLY and CDR2 FYNNEI. The CDR3 reads CASSAPRAGYPEAFF. The CDR3 region has the DNA TGTGCCAGCAGTGCCCCCCGTGCAGGTTACCCTGAAGCTTTCTTT.

In nucleotides, the CDR3 is TGTGCCAGCAGCTTAGATTTCGCTGGGAGGTCGGGGGACAGGGACTACGAGCAGTACTTC. As protein: CASSLDFAGRSGDRDYEQYF. This rearrangement joins TRBV11-2 to TRBJ2-7; TRBD1 agrees at 9 bases. CDR3 length: 20 residues. The V segment lost 0 bases and the J segment 3 bases; nucleotides outside the gene matches: 18. Germline V gene lookup returns CDR1 SGHAT and CDR2 FQNNGV.

The rearrangement links TRBV6-5 to TRBJ2-7, with TRBD2 identical over 8 bases. J was trimmed by 6 bases and V by 6 bases; bases with no gene match: 7. The CDR3 loop spans 13 amino acids. Germline CDR1 MNHEY, CDR2 SVGAGI. The CDR3 loop is CASSRSGGSEQYF. The DNA of the CDR3 is TGTGCCAGCAGCCGATCGGGGGGGTCCGAGCAGTACTTC.

CDR3 amino acids: CASSLGLTNNEQFF. The DNA of the CDR3 is TGTGCCAGCAGCTTGGGACTAACAAACAATGAGCAGTTCTTC. The chain joins TRBV5-8 to TRBJ2-1, with D perhaps matching TRBD2 (5 bases). V gave up 0 bases and J gave up 5 bases, with 9 bases separating them. Germline CDR1 reads SGHTS; CDR2 reads YDEGEE. The CDR3 runs 14 residues.

This clone has a single count. The chain combines TRBV24-1 with TRBJ2-7; 12 nucleotides line up with TRBD1. V shed 0 bases, J shed 2 bases, and the junction held 4 bases outside the gene matches. The length of the CDR3 is 17 residues. Germline V CDR1 and CDR2: KGHDR, SFDVKD. The CDR3 is CATSDLRGQGAPYEQYF. The CDR3 DNA reads TGTGCCACCAGTGATTTGCGGGGACAGGGGGCCCCCTACGAGCAGTACTTC.

This chain connects TRBV7-9 to TRBJ2-7, with a weak D call TRBD1 (5 bases). This CDR3 spans 13 amino acids. In germline, CDR1 is SEHNR, CDR2 FQNEAQ (reference sequence). V lost 0 bases, J lost 3 bases, and 6 bases lay in between. CDR3 DNA sequence: TGTGCCAGCAGCTTAGCCAGGGACTACGAGCAGTACTTC. Protein product: CASSLARDYEQYF.

This rearrangement joins TRBV5-4 to TRBJ2-3; 8 nucleotides line up with TRBD2. The CDR3 has 15 residues. Germline values: CDR1 SGHNT, CDR2 YYREEE (reference sequence). After removal of 4 bases from V and 3 bases from J, the junction contained 7 bases not matched to a gene. CDR3 loop: CASSRISGSTDTQYF. CDR3 in DNA: TGTGCCAGCAGCCGGATAAGCGGGAGTACAGATACGCAGTATTTT.